The clone carrying this TCR beta chain was counted at least ten times. Its antigen is as yet unknown. The sample belongs to a study of CD8+CD57+ T cells in acquired aplastic anemia. Turning to the study itself: Yields of DNA that came from sorted CD4+ and CD8+ cells averaged about 3.4 ug. The average read count for CD4+ cells in healthy donors was about 9.9 million.

The use of genomic DNA as template underpinned the TCR beta VDJ and CDR3 profiling. TCRdb ran MiXCR on the reads and lists one entry per CDR3 protein. The repertoire holds hundreds of thousands of distinct CDR3 sequences, 55% to 70% seen once, with 4% in the top ten. CDR1 and CDR2 from the germline V gene are GTSNPN and SVGIG (reference sequence). The CDR3 sequence is 13 residues long. V dropped 0 bases and J dropped 1 base, with 4 bases sitting between them. Study results and caveats: For CD8+ Simpson's diversity, patients and controls showed no significant difference. Twenty-nine sequences, all CD8+ CDR3, were shared between patients and controls.

The sample comprised sorted CD4+, CD8+, or CD8+CD57+ T cells (not recorded which) from PBMCs. The sequence derives from a human donor in good health, serving as a control. The V and J genes are TRBV30 and TRBJ1-3; D unclear. CDR3 amino acids: CAWSVSSGNTIYF. The CDR3 DNA follows: TGTGCCTGGAGTGTATCTTCTGGAAACACCATATATTTT.